The source of this TCR beta chain is a study of T cell responses to AZD1222 COVID-19 vaccine. Study outcomes and limitations: Clonal diversity was possibly underestimated, and white British individuals and females predominated among donors. Nearly half of spike-specific TCRs reportedly go after variant regions that carry no mutations. Spike-specific TCR breadth and depth went up after people got two AZD1222 doses. Repertoire sampling occurred only after the peak T cell response.

Method: immunoSEQ multiplex PCR; TCRdb's copy keeps in-frame clones and lacks some. The table lists 70,000 to 95,000 clones, around 91% of them singletons. Germline lookup yields CDR1 PRHDT and CDR2 FYEKMQ (reference sequence). CDR3 length: 14 amino acids. Trimming stripped 6 bases from V and 2 bases from J, with 13 bases between. As concerns this clone: Its antigen remains unknown.

The sequence was collected from an adult who received the AZD1222 COVID-19 vaccine. The J gene is TRBJ1-1, the V gene TRBV13; D not certain. This specimen consisted of peripheral blood, obtained 28 days after the second AZD1222 dose. The CDR3 DNA sequence: TGTGCCAGCAGATTCGCCGGAGAAAACACTGAAGCTTTCTTT. Its translation: CASRFAGENTEAFF.